These T cell receptor beta chains were read from a single sample in a study of CD8 T cells in ankylosing spondylitis. TCRdb passed the 5' RACE reads through MiXCR, listing each CDR3 protein once. The sample includes around 440,000 distinct CDR3 sequences, more than 15% of them seen just once. The source material was blood, either unsorted or a sorted T cell fraction (not recorded which). Receptors were obtained from a male donor with ankylosing spondylitis. Each CDR3 is given with its conserved first and last residue. Each record gives: CDR3 protein, CDR3 DNA, D gene, J gene, V gene, clone size. The D gene is left open where the match is weak. Size is omitted from some rows. Given values are once, few, many or a class for expanded clones.

CASSQDVSRLGNTIYF,TGTGCCAGCAGCCAAGATGTATCCCGTCTTGGAAACACCATATATTTT,-,TRBJ1-3,TRBV3-1,-
CSARVGPSADTQYF,TGCAGTGCTAGAGTGGGTCCCTCGGCAGATACGCAGTATTTT,-,TRBJ2-3,TRBV20-1,few
CASSFRLAGSREETQYF,TGTGCCAGCAGTTTTCGACTAGCGGGGAGTCGCGAAGAGACCCAGTACTTC,TRBD2,TRBJ2-5,TRBV12-3/TRBV12-4,few
CASRQGSFNEQFF,TGTGCCAGCAGACAGGGGAGTTTTAATGAGCAGTTCTTC,TRBD1,TRBJ2-1,TRBV6-2/TRBV6-3,few
CATSDPNQETQYF,TGTGCCACCAGTGACCCCAACCAAGAGACCCAGTACTTC,-,TRBJ2-5,TRBV24-1,few
CSVEGQKNTEAFF,TGCAGCGTTGAGGGGCAGAAGAACACTGAAGCTTTCTTT,-,TRBJ1-1,TRBV29-1,few
CASSRRWTSGSRVYEQYF,TGTGCCAGCAGCCGACGATGGACTAGCGGGAGTCGGGTCTACGAGCAGTACTTC,TRBD2,TRBJ2-7,TRBV6-2/TRBV6-3,-
CASSVTGILNTGELFF,TGTGCCAGCAGCGTTACAGGGATTCTCAACACCGGGGAGCTGTTTTTT,-,TRBJ2-2,TRBV7-9,once
CASSQAPSGGTYEQYF,TGCGCCAGCAGCCAAGCCCCTAGCGGGGGGACCTACGAGCAGTACTTC,TRBD2,TRBJ2-7,TRBV4-1,-
CASSESTANNEQFF,TGTGCCAGCAGTGAGTCGACAGCCAACAATGAGCAGTTCTTC,-,TRBJ2-1,TRBV6-4,few
CASSVGDTYQPQHF,TGTGCCAGCAGCGTAGGGGACACATATCAGCCCCAGCATTTT,-,TRBJ1-5,TRBV9,few
CSVVSGLDYEQYF,TGCAGCGTTGTGTCTGGGCTCGACTACGAGCAGTACTTC,-,TRBJ2-7,TRBV29-1,-
CASSPQKGRGAEAFF,TGTGCCAGCAGCCCCCAAAAAGGGCGGGGAGCTGAAGCTTTCTTT,-,TRBJ1-1,TRBV6-1,-
CSASGLVSERVAYNEQFF,TGCAGTGCTAGCGGCTTAGTCTCTGAACGGGTTGCCTACAATGAGCAGTTCTTC,-,TRBJ2-1,TRBV20-1,few
CASSVQGIVTEAFF,TGTGCCAGCAGTGTACAGGGTATTGTCACTGAAGCTTTCTTT,-,TRBJ1-1,TRBV28,few
CASSPPLPSTDTQYF,TGTGCCAGCTCGCCGCCCCTTCCTAGCACAGATACGCAGTATTTT,-,TRBJ2-3,TRBV18,few
CAISESTVGYTF,TGTGCCATCAGTGAGTCAACAGTAGGCTACACCTTC,-,TRBJ1-2,TRBV10-3,few
CASSLPPGDEQYF,TGTGCCAGCAGCTTGCCGCCGGGGGACGAGCAGTACTTC,-,TRBJ2-7,TRBV7-8,-
CASSLRGGRDEQFF,TGCGCCAGCAGCTTACGGGGGGGCCGGGATGAGCAGTTCTTC,TRBD2,TRBJ2-1,TRBV5-1,many
CASSLGLAEGPTDTQYF,TGTGCCAGCAGCTTAGGGCTAGCGGAGGGGCCCACAGATACGCAGTATTTT,TRBD2,TRBJ2-3,TRBV7-9,few
CASDRVRGKGSPLHF,TGTGCCAGCGACCGCGTAAGAGGGAAGGGTTCACCCCTCCACTTT,-,TRBJ1-6,TRBV2,few
CASSVLVNTEAFF,TGTGCCAGCAGCGTATTGGTGAACACTGAAGCTTTCTTT,-,TRBJ1-1,TRBV9,-
CASSPGRGTLSLSYEQYF,TGTGCCAGCTCACCAGGCAGGGGAACTTTGTCCCTTTCCTACGAGCAGTACTTC,-,TRBJ2-7,TRBV18,-
CASSLGTDRSTDTQYF,TGCGCCAGCAGCTTGGGTACGGACCGGAGCACAGATACGCAGTATTTT,-,TRBJ2-3,TRBV5-1,-
CASSPLGTGERLRAFF,TGTGCCAGCAGCCCCCTCGGGACAGGGGAACGCTTGCGAGCTTTCTTT,TRBD1,TRBJ1-1,TRBV11-2,-